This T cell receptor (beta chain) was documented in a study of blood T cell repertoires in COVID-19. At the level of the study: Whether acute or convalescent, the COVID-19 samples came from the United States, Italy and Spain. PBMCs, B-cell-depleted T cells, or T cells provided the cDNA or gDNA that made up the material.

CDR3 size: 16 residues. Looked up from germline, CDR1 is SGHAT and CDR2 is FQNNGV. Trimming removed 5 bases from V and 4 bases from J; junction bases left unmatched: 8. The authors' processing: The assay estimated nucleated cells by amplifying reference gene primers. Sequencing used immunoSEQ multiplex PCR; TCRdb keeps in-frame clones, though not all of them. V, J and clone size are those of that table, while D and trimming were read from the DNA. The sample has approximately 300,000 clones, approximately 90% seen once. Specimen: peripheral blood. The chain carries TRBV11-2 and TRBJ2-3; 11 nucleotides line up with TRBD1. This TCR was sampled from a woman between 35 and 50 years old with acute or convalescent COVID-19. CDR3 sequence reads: CASSPWTGGSADTQYF. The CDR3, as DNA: TGTGCCAGCAGCCCTTGGACAGGGGGCTCAGCAGATACGCAGTATTTT.